Below, 21 T cell receptor beta chains from the same sample are listed, as sequenced in a study of blood T cell repertoires in COVID-19. Only in-frame clones appear in the TCRdb table, and some are missing; sequencing was by immunoSEQ multiplex PCR. The sample has 65,000 to 70,000 clones, about 81% seen once. Source material: peripheral blood. The receptors shown here come from a human donor in a cohort sampled during active COVID-19.

The rearrangement uses TRBV4-2 and TRBJ2-5, with 9 bases aligning to TRBD2. Germline V gives CDR1 LGHNA, CDR2 YNFKEQ. V lost 0 bases, J lost 2 bases, and 1 base stayed unmatched. The CDR3 has 15 amino acids. CDR3 loop: CASSQDLAGQETQYF. The CDR3 nucleotides are TGTGCCAGCAGCCAAGATCTAGCGGGGCAAGAGACCCAGTACTTC.

A few counts support this clone. J is TRBJ2-3 and V is TRBV10-3; 9 positions match TRBD2. Germline V gives CDR1 ENHRY, CDR2 SYGVKD. With 0 bases clipped from V and 2 bases from J, the junction kept 9 bases outside the gene matches. This CDR3 has 18 residues. The CDR3 sequence: CAISESVAGVSITDTQYF. For the CDR3, the DNA is TGTGCCATCAGTGAGTCCGTAGCGGGAGTGAGTATCACAGATACGCAGTATTTT.

The chain joins TRBV3-1 (or the pseudogene TRBV3-2) to TRBJ2-3, with 11 positions matching TRBD2. This CDR3 has 19 amino acids. V shed 1 base, J shed 0 bases, and the junction held 9 bases outside the gene matches. Germline CDR1 and CDR2: LGHDT and YNNKEL (reference sequence). As DNA, the CDR3 is TGTGCCAGCAGCCAAGTCGCTAGCGGGAGGTCGACTAGCACAGATACGCAGTATTTT. Its translation is CASSQVASGRSTSTDTQYF.

The chain joins TRBV27 to TRBJ2-1; the match to TRBD2 covers 7 bases. This CDR3 contains 11 residues. Unmatched junction bases numbered 6, after V lost 10 bases and J lost 9 bases. CDR1 and CDR2 (germline): MNHEY, SMNVEV (reference sequence). The CDR3 DNA sequence: TGTGCCACCTACTGGGGGGGTGAGCAGTTCTTC. Amino acid sequence: CATYWGGEQFF.

This clone came up a few times. The rearrangement links TRBV19 to TRBJ1-5, with 7 positions matching TRBD1. The germline CDR1 and CDR2 sequences are LNHDA and SQIVND (reference sequence). V lost 9 bases and J lost 7; bases outside the gene matches: 12. The CDR3 is made up of 14 amino acids. Here the CDR3 DNA reads TGTGCCAGCCGCCCTGGACAGGAAAGGCAGCCCCAGCATTTT. Its protein product is CASRPGQERQPQHF.

This clone turned up a few times. V is TRBV10-2 and J is TRBJ2-7; 7 bases fit TRBD1. This CDR3 has 13 amino acids. The trim removed 6 bases at V and 6 bases at J, leaving 8 bases unmatched. Germline V lookup: CDR1 WSHSY, CDR2 SAAADI. For the CDR3, the DNA is TGCGCCAGCAGCTATGACAGGGAAGGCGAGCAGTACTTC. Encoded protein: CASSYDREGEQYF.

The V call is TRBV27, the J call TRBJ2-1, with TRBD2 identical over 7 bases. The CDR3 consists of 14 residues. Trimming removed 1 base from V and 5 bases from J; junction bases left unmatched: 2. CDR1 is MNHEY and CDR2 is SMNVEV in the germline V gene (reference sequence). The CDR3 sequence is CASSLWEGNNEQFF. CDR3 nucleotides: TGTGCCAGCAGTTTATGGGAGGGAAACAATGAGCAGTTCTTC.

The chain uses TRBV27 and TRBJ1-3, with D uncertain. The CDR3 has 14 residues. Trimming removed 5 bases from V and 0 bases from J, with 8 bases in between. In germline, CDR1 is MNHEY, CDR2 SMNVEV (reference sequence). For the CDR3, the DNA is TGTGCCAGCAGTCCTGAGGGCTCTGGAAACACCATATATTTT. Protein sequence: CASSPEGSGNTIYF.

This clone was seen a single time. This sequence joins TRBV28 and TRBJ2-7; 8 bases align to TRBD1. Germline trimming cut 3 bases from V and 3 bases from J; bases unmatched to any gene: 4. CDR1 MDHEN and CDR2 SYDVKM come from the germline V gene. The CDR3 runs 14 residues. The CDR3 DNA reads TGTGCCAGCAGTTTGGACAGGGTTCTCTACGAGCAGTACTTC. This gives the protein CASSLDRVLYEQYF.

This clone showed up just a few times. DNA for the CDR3: TGTGCCAGCAGTTTACCCTTATCCGGGACAGCCTCATCGTCGGGCAATCAGCCCCAGCATTTT. Protein sequence: CASSLPLSGTASSSGNQPQHF. This chain connects TRBV28 to TRBJ1-5, with TRBD1 identical over 7 bases. Trimming took 2 bases from V and 2 from J; bases not matched to a gene: 21. This CDR3 has 21 residues. CDR1 is MDHEN and CDR2 is SYDVKM in the germline V gene.

This clone has a single count. This chain joins TRBV28 and TRBJ1-4, with no clear D. Germline V gene sequence: CDR1 MDHEN, CDR2 SYDVKM. The CDR3 has 14 residues. The V and J ends lost 3 bases and 7 bases respectively, with 12 bases between them. CDR3 amino acids: CASSFGGRSEKLFF. CDR3 coding DNA: TGTGCCAGCAGTTTTGGAGGGAGAAGTGAAAAACTGTTTTTT.

J is TRBJ1-6 and V is TRBV4-3; TRBD1 matches at 7 bases. The junction had 3 bases not matched to a gene; V was cut back by 3 bases and J by 7 bases. CDR1 and CDR2 from the germline V gene are LGHNA and YSLEER. The CDR3 covers 14 residues. CDR3 in amino acids: CASSQGTANSPLHF. The CDR3 nucleotides are TGCGCCAGCAGCCAGGGGACAGCGAATTCACCCCTCCACTTT.

V and J are TRBV27 and TRBJ1-5; possible D gene TRBD1, 6 bases. Between the trimmed V and J ends, which lost 5 bases and 3 bases, there was a span of 14 bases. This CDR3 has 15 amino acids. CDR1 is MNHEY, CDR2 SMNVEV, per germline (reference sequence). The CDR3 bases are TGTGCCAGCAGTCCGGACAGACGGGTCAATCAGCCCCAGCATTTT. Translated, it gives CASSPDRRVNQPQHF.

The chain couples TRBV7-8 to TRBJ2-7; TRBD1 matches at 7 bases. Germline CDR1 reads SGHVS; CDR2 reads FQNEAQ. CDR3 size: 15 residues. The trim removed 2 bases at V and 2 bases at J, leaving 6 bases unmatched. In nucleotides, the CDR3 is TGTGCCAGCAGCTTATTGACAGGGACGACCTACGAGCAGTACTTC. Its protein product is CASSLLTGTTYEQYF.

The J gene is TRBJ2-7, the V gene TRBV2; D is perhaps TRBD2 (6 bases). The V gene lost 6 bases and the J gene lost 5 bases, with 20 bases spanning the gap. Germline V gives CDR1 SNHLY, CDR2 FYNNEI. The CDR3 runs 15 residues. In nucleotides, the CDR3 is TGTGCCAGCAGGGGCTACCGCGGGAATCCGGACGAGCAGTACTTC. Residues: CASRGYRGNPDEQYF.

The V gene is TRBV3-1 (or the pseudogene TRBV3-2), the J gene TRBJ2-7; D perhaps matches TRBD1 (6 bases). V was cut by 3 bases and J by 5 bases, with 14 bases left in between. The CDR3 is made up of 14 amino acids. CDR1 is LGHDT, CDR2 YNNKEL, per germline (reference sequence). CDR3 residues: CASSQRGGDNEQYF. The DNA for the CDR3 is TGTGCCAGCAGCCAGAGAGGGGGAGATAACGAGCAGTACTTC.

The chain combines TRBV2 with TRBJ2-1; maybe TRBD2 (7 bases). V gave up 7 bases and J gave up 2 bases, with 15 bases separating them. Per the germline V gene, CDR1 is SNHLY and CDR2 is FYNNEI. The CDR3 contains 15 residues. CDR3 coding DNA: TGTGCCAGCACTGGAAGGGAGGGGGCCTACAATGAGCAGTTCTTC. Residues: CASTGREGAYNEQFF.

The J gene is TRBJ1-3, the V gene TRBV5-1; 11 nucleotides line up with TRBD1. This CDR3 is 16 amino acids long. Germline V gene data show CDR1 as SGHRS and CDR2 as YFSETQ. V was clipped by 0 bases and J by 2 bases; unmatched bases: 1. CDR3 sequence (DNA): TGCGCCAGCAGCTTGGGGACAGGGGGCCCTGGAAACACCATATATTTT. It encodes CASSLGTGGPGNTIYF.

The V and J genes are TRBV6-5 and TRBJ1-1; a weak D match, TRBD1 (6 bases). The length of the CDR3 is 13 residues. CDR1 and CDR2 (germline): MNHEY, SVGAGI. V shed 7 bases and J shed 6 bases, with 15 bases lying between them. The DNA for the CDR3 is TGTGCCAGCACCGAGGGGGTTAGGCCTGAAGCTTTCTTT. Translating it yields CASTEGVRPEAFF.

J is TRBJ2-5 and V is TRBV7-3; 8 bases are a match to TRBD2. Germline CDR1 and CDR2: SGHTA and FQGTGA. The J segment lost 5 bases and the V segment lost 0 bases, leaving 5 bases of the junction unmatched. This CDR3 has 15 residues. CDR3 residues: CASSLTSGVRETQYF. For the CDR3, the DNA is TGTGCCAGCAGCTTAACTAGCGGGGTCCGGGAGACCCAGTACTTC. The whole variable domain, remainder taken from reference TRBV7-3 and TRBJ2-5, is GAGVSQTPSNKVTEKGKYVELRCDPISGHTALYWYRQSLGQGPEFLIYFQGTGAADDSGLPNDRFFAVRPEGSVSTLKIQRTERGDSAVYLCASSLTSGVRETQYFGPGTRLLVL.

The DNA of the CDR3 is TGTGCCAGCACCTGGGGGACAGGGATAAATGGCTACACCTTC. Residues: CASTWGTGINGYTF. The J gene is TRBJ1-2, the V gene TRBV28; 9 bases fit TRBD1. This CDR3 contains 14 residues. The V and J ends lost 7 bases and 6 bases, in that order; junction bases with no gene match: 9. Looked up from germline, CDR1 is MDHEN and CDR2 is SYDVKM.